This TCR beta chain was identified during a study of radiation and T cells in renal cell carcinoma. Whole-study findings and limits: Without pretreatment biopsies, baseline tumor clonotype presence was undetermined.

The germline CDR1 and CDR2 sequences are MDHEN and SYDVKM. V was shortened by 1 base and J by 6 bases, with 14 bases between the two germline ends. The CDR3 is 15 amino acids. The method was immunoSEQ multiplex PCR; TCRdb's version includes in-frame clones alone and lacks a portion of them. The profile shows roughly 120,000 clones, approximately 80% of them singletons. As to time point: blood 2 weeks post-SBRT. Treatment described: 15 Gy SBRT to primary tumor, nephrectomy 4 weeks later. This clone was counted once. The antigen remains unidentified. The receptor's source is an older woman with renal cell carcinoma. The V call is TRBV28, the J call TRBJ2-3; D gene uncertain. Sample: blood, taken from a patient whose treatment included radiotherapy and nephrectomy. The CDR3 protein is CASSLSDVGVDTQYF. For the CDR3, the DNA is TGTGCCAGCAGTTTATCGGACGTAGGTGTCGATACGCAGTATTTT.